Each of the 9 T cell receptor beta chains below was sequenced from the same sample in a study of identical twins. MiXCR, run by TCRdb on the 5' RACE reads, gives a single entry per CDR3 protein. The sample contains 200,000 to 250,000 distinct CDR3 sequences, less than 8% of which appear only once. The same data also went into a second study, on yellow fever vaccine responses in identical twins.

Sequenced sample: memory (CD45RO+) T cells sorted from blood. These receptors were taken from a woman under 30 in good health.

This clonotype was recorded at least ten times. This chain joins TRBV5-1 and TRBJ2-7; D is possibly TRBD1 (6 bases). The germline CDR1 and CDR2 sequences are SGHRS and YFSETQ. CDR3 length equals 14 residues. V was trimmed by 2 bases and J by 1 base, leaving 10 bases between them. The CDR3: CASSLQGGSYEQYF. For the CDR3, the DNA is TGCGCCAGCAGCTTACAGGGTGGATCCTACGAGCAGTACTTC.

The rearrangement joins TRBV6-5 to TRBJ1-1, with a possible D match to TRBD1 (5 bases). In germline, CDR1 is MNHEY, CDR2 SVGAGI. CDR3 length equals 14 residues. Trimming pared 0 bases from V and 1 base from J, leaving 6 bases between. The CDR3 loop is CASSYSGGNTEAFF. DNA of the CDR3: TGTGCCAGCAGTTACTCGGGGGGGAACACTGAAGCTTTCTTT.

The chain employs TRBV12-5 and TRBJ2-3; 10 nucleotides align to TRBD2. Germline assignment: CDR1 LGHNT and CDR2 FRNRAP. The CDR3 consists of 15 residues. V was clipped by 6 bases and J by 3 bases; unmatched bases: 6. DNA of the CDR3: TGTGCTAGTGGCTCTCCTAGCGGGGGAACAGATACGCAGTATTTT. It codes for CASGSPSGGTDTQYF.

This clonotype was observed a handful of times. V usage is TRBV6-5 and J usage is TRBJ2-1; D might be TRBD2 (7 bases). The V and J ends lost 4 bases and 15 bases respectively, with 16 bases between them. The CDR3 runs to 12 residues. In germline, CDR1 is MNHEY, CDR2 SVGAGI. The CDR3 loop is CASSSRGGRLFF. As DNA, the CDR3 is TGTGCCAGCAGTTCTAGGGGGGGCCGGCTGTTCTTC.

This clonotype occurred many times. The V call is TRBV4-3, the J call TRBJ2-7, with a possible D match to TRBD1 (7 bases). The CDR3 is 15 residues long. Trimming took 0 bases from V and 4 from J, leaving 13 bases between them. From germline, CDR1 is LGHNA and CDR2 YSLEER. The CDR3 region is CASSQDQGGMYEQYF. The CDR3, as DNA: TGCGCCAGCAGCCAAGATCAGGGGGGAATGTACGAGCAGTACTTC.

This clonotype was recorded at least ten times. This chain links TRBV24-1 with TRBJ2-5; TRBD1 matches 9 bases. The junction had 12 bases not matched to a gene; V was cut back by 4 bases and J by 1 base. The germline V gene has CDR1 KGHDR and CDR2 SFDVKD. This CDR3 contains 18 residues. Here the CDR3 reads CATSDPQAGTGIQETQYF. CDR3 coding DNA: TGTGCCACCAGTGACCCCCAGGCCGGGACAGGGATCCAAGAGACCCAGTACTTC.

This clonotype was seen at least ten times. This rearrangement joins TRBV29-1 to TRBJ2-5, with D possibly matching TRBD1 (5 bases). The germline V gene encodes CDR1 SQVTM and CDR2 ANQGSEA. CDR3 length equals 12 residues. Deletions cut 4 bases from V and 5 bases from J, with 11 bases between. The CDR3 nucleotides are TGCAGCGTTGTAGAAGGGGATGAGACCCAGTACTTC. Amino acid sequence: CSVVEGDETQYF.

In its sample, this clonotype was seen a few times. The CDR3 region is CASSELAGRTDTQYF. DNA for the CDR3: TGTGCCAGCAGTGAACTAGCGGGACGCACAGATACGCAGTATTTT. V gene TRBV28 combines with J gene TRBJ2-3; 10 bases fit TRBD2. CDR1 and CDR2 (germline): MDHEN, SYDVKM. V lost 5 bases and J lost 1; bases outside the gene matches: 3. This CDR3 comprises 15 residues.

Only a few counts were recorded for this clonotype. DNA of the CDR3: TGTGCCAGCAGCTTCGACTATAGGGGGCGGGAGCAGTACTTC. Translated: CASSFDYRGREQYF. This chain links TRBV7-2 with TRBJ2-7, with 7 bases identical to TRBD1. CDR1 SGHTA and CDR2 FQGNSA come from the germline V gene. The CDR3 covers 14 residues. J was trimmed by 7 bases and V by 3 bases; bases with no gene match: 9.